Listed below are T cell receptor beta chains from one sample, sequenced in a study of neoadjuvant anti-PD-1 for oral cavity cancer. Repertoires were generated with immunoSEQ multiplex PCR, while TCRdb's copy carries only in-frame clones and drops some. The data hold around 81,000 clones, with approximately 84% observed a single time. The input for sequencing was PBMCs, taken before nivolumab (anti-PD-1) treatment. The receptors derive from a person between 40 and 80 years old with oral cavity squamous cell carcinoma. CDR3s include the opening cysteine and the closing phenylalanine or tryptophan. A D gene is named only where the DNA matches it firmly. Clone size, where shown, is once, few, many, or a class for clones that have expanded.

CDR3	DNA	size	V	D	J
CAISGGGANTEAFF	TGTGCCATCAGTGGAGGGGGGGCGAACACTGAAGCTTTCTTT	-	TRBV10-3	-	TRBJ1-1
CASSSRGNTIYF	TGTGCCAGCAGCTCCCGAGGAAACACCATATATTTT	few	TRBV7-2	-	TRBJ1-3
CASLTGGRDEAFF	TGTGCCAGCTTGACAGGGGGCCGAGATGAAGCTTTCTTT	-	TRBV6-1	TRBD1	TRBJ1-1
CASSQEKVGETQYF	TGCGCCAGCAGCCAAGAAAAAGTCGGGGAGACCCAGTACTTC	-	TRBV4-1	-	TRBJ2-5
CASSLQGRSYTF	TGTGCCAGCAGCTTACAGGGAAGGAGCTACACCTTC	once	TRBV11-1	-	TRBJ1-2
CAISESPQGDNEQFF	TGTGCCATCAGTGAGTCGCCCCAAGGAGACAATGAGCAGTTCTTC	once	TRBV10-3	-	TRBJ2-1
CASSVGGAGTEAFF	TGTGCCAGCAGTGTAGGGGGCGCGGGCACTGAAGCTTTCTTT	-	TRBV25-1	TRBD1	TRBJ1-1
CASSVAPGREGYGYTF	TGTGCCAGCAGCGTAGCCCCCGGGAGGGAGGGCTATGGCTACACCTTC	-	TRBV9	-	TRBJ1-2
CASSLGALGNTIYF	TGTGCCAGCAGTTTGGGGGCCCTTGGAAACACCATATATTTT	-	TRBV6-5	-	TRBJ1-3
CATGSLPNQPQHF	TGTGCCACCGGTTCCCTACCCAATCAGCCCCAGCATTTT	-	TRBV15	-	TRBJ1-5
CASSLRGGTEAFF	TGTGCCAGCAGCTTACGGGGGGGCACTGAAGCTTTCTTT	-	TRBV7-3	-	TRBJ1-1
CSVEDIYEQYF	TGCAGCGTTGAAGATATCTACGAGCAGTACTTC	-	TRBV29-1	-	TRBJ2-7
CASSYFNRGTGELFF	TGTGCCAGCAGTTACTTTAACAGGGGCACCGGGGAGCTGTTTTTT	-	TRBV6-5	TRBD1	TRBJ2-2
CAINQDRGGSGNTIYF	TGTGCCATCAACCAGGACAGGGGAGGATCTGGAAACACCATATATTTT	-	TRBV10-3	TRBD1	TRBJ1-3
CACARILGDEQFF	TGTGCCTGCGCTAGGATTCTGGGGGATGAGCAGTTCTTC	medium-sized	TRBV30	-	TRBJ2-1
CASSLSALTKETQYF	TGTGCCAGCAGCTTAAGCGCGCTCACGAAAGAGACCCAGTACTTC	-	TRBV11-2	-	TRBJ2-5
CASSVGLGGNTGELFF	TGTGCCAGCAGTGTGGGACTAGGGGGGAACACCGGGGAGCTGTTTTTT	-	TRBV6-1	TRBD2	TRBJ2-2
CASGQGENTGELFF	TGTGCCAGTGGACAGGGCGAAAACACCGGGGAGCTGTTTTTT	once	TRBV2	TRBD1	TRBJ2-2
CASSLSLSYTEAFF	TGTGCCAGCAGTTTATCTCTCTCATACACTGAAGCTTTCTTT	-	TRBV27	-	TRBJ1-1
CACPPAGGSYGYTF	TGTGCCTGCCCCCCGGCGGGGGGAAGCTATGGCTACACCTTC	-	TRBV30	-	TRBJ1-2
CASRTGGEQYF	TGTGCCAGCAGGACAGGGGGCGAGCAGTACTTC	-	TRBV6-5	TRBD1	TRBJ2-7
CSGTRNTEAFF	TGCAGTGGAACGAGGAACACTGAAGCTTTCTTT	-	TRBV20-1	-	TRBJ1-1
CASSVQGGKEKLFF	TGTGCCAGCAGCGTACAGGGTGGAAAAGAAAAACTGTTTTTT	-	TRBV5-6	-	TRBJ1-4
CASSLNGPYEQYF	TGTGCCAGCAGCTTAAACGGCCCCTACGAGCAGTACTTC	-	TRBV11-2	-	TRBJ2-7
CASSEGSQRFNYGYTF	TGTGCCAGCAGTGAAGGTAGTCAGCGCTTTAACTATGGCTACACCTTC	-	TRBV2	-	TRBJ1-2
CASREDTDTQYF	TGTGCCAGCAGGGAGGACACAGATACGCAGTATTTT	-	TRBV2	-	TRBJ2-3
CAISESGTGRYGYTF	TGTGCCATCAGTGAGTCAGGGACAGGACGATATGGCTACACCTTC	few	TRBV10-3	TRBD1	TRBJ1-2
CASSPGTGNNEQFF	TGTGCCAGCAGTCCCGGGACAGGGAATAATGAGCAGTTCTTC	once	TRBV6-5	TRBD1	TRBJ2-1
CASRSGTGVEKLFF	TGCGCCAGCAGGTCCGGGACAGGGGTCGAAAAACTGTTTTTT	-	TRBV5-1	TRBD1	TRBJ1-4
CASSELLSNTRELFF	TGTGCCAGCAGTGAATTACTGTCGAACACCAGGGAGCTGTTTTTT	-	TRBV25-1	-	TRBJ2-2
CAIGDPDQETQYF	TGTGCCATCGGGGACCCAGACCAAGAGACCCAGTACTTC	-	TRBV10-3	-	TRBJ2-5
CASRPLGSGNTIYF	TGTGCCAGCAGACCCCTCGGCTCTGGAAACACCATATATTTT	-	TRBV27	-	TRBJ1-3
CASSRPSTGIEGYEQFF	TGTGCCAGTAGTCGCCCGTCGACAGGGATTGAGGGCTATGAGCAGTTCTTC	-	TRBV19	TRBD1	TRBJ2-1
CASSYSPGRGYNEQFF	TGTGCCAGCAGTTACTCGCCCGGGAGGGGGTACAATGAGCAGTTCTTC	-	TRBV6-6	TRBD2	TRBJ2-1
CASSPAGQVSNQPQHF	TGTGCCAGTAGTCCTGCCGGACAGGTTAGCAATCAGCCCCAGCATTTT	-	TRBV19	TRBD1	TRBJ1-5
CASSSPGGDRQPQHF	TGTGCCAGCAGCTCCCCCGGCGGGGATAGACAGCCCCAGCATTTT	-	TRBV7-8	-	TRBJ1-5
CASSLGDTQYF	TGTGCCAGCAGCCTGGGAGATACGCAGTATTTT	-	TRBV6-5	-	TRBJ2-3
CSVEAGGRNEQYF	TGCAGCGTTGAAGCCGGCGGGAGAAACGAGCAGTACTTC	-	TRBV29-1	TRBD2	TRBJ2-7
CASRYREAANQPQHF	TGTGCCAGCAGGTACAGGGAGGCCGCCAATCAGCCCCAGCATTTT	few	TRBV2	-	TRBJ1-5
CASSHRDRTYEQYF	TGTGCCAGCAGCCATCGGGACCGCACCTACGAGCAGTACTTC	-	TRBV7-9	-	TRBJ2-7
CASSPDRYEQYF	TGCGCCAGCAGTCCCGACAGATACGAGCAGTACTTC	-	TRBV10-1	-	TRBJ2-7
CASRITSGIRDEQYF	TGTGCCAGCAGAATCACTAGCGGGATAAGGGACGAGCAGTACTTC	-	TRBV7-2	TRBD2	TRBJ2-7